The text below deals with one T cell receptor beta chain. Its antigen is not yet known. No base-level quality is on record; no much larger clone is a single base apart. This sample is part of a study of cytotoxic CD8 clonotypes in ibrutinib-treated CLL (dated by TCRdb to the early 2020s). Notes on the research overall: The cohort was composed of around twelve relapsed/refractory and around 15 treatment-naive patients; IGHV unmutated status was identified in some 17 patients. Cryopreserved peripheral blood mononuclear cells were collected at three points: before therapy, at response, and at either sustained remission or disease progression. Samples averaged about 260,000 productive templates and tens of thousands of productive rearrangements. Response samples were taken after a median of approximately 12 months on treatment, ranging from roughly 6 to 36 months. Of the approximately 86 participants in the trial, about 25 had longitudinal samples available. Partial responses were observed in roughly 24 patients and complete responses in 2; after a median follow-up of around 64 months, remission was maintained in 14 patients and progression was observed in approximately twelve. All remission and progressive disease samples were collected while patients were still receiving ibrutinib. Study-wide findings and limitations: Lymph node repertoires were not examined, and the timing of sampling was not matched between patients in sustained remission and those whose disease progressed. Public clonotypes were rare and either contracted or stayed stable during treatment, and the rise in clonality at ibrutinib response reflected the expansion of private clonotypes. Baseline clonality was found to be higher than that of age-matched healthy donors and was strongly correlated with circulating CD8+ T-cell counts. An increase in clonality was observed at ibrutinib response, with clonality remaining stable during sustained remission and falling back toward baseline at progression.

CDR1 and CDR2 were assigned from the germline V gene as SGDLS and YYNGEE. V was cut back by 3 bases and J by 2 bases, leaving a gap of 11 bases between them. The CDR3 contains 14 residues, cysteine and phenylalanine counted. The entry retains the CDR3 DNA only, 42 bases that are in frame from base 1. On a MiSeq, deep resolution sequencing aimed for a depth between 1 in 1 million and 1 in 200,000 T cells, with each clonotype covered roughly 10x on average. The immunoSEQ hsTCRB Kit was used to generate TCR beta libraries. The study's processing was this. Data were analyzed with ImmunoSEQ Data Assistant and ImmunoSEQ Analyzer, with V, D and J genes assigned per IMGT definitions. Clonality, with values ranging from 0 to 1, was calculated as one minus the normalized Shannon entropy of productive rearrangement frequencies. Public clonotype analysis was restricted to overrepresented clonotypes comprising at least 0.05% of each patient's repertoire. Some 13 age-matched healthy donor repertoires from immuneACCESS served as clonality controls. Held by TCRdb, this immuneACCESS table contains in-frame sequences only and omits some clones. Under half of the omission traces to an unresolved V gene where checked; the cause of the rest is unknown. The DNA was the basis for D and trimming; V, J and clone size are from that table. Within this sample are roughly 11,000 clones, with over 75% of them counted one time only. The leading ten clones occupy approximately 22% of the sample.

The time point label corresponds to: progressive disease on ibrutinib. For TCR beta library preparation, roughly 2 micrograms of genomic DNA were extracted from the cryopreserved PBMCs. High-throughput TCR beta sequencing was performed on longitudinal blood samples from CLL patients receiving ibrutinib monotherapy. The patients took part in an open-label, single-center phase 2 trial of ibrutinib monotherapy. This sequence uses TRBV9 and TRBJ2-5, with the D gene not confidently named. This clonotype originated in a human donor with chronic lymphocytic leukemia. Sequenced material: PBMCs, taken at disease progression, from a patient treated with ibrutinib. The CDR3 corresponds to CASSADRDQETQYF. The bases are TGTGCCAGCAGCGCGGATAGAGATCAAGAGACCCAGTACTTC.